Below are 23 T cell receptor beta chains sequenced from a single sample in a study of blood T cell repertoires in COVID-19. The assay was immunoSEQ multiplex PCR, and TCRdb's table has in-frame clones only and misses some. The sample has 60,000 or so clones; approximately 88% are singletons. What was sequenced was peripheral blood. The source is a man younger than 40 with COVID-19, enrolled during active disease.

The J gene is TRBJ2-7, the V gene TRBV13, with 12 bases identical to TRBD2. There are 15 residues in the CDR3. The ends lost 6 bases at V and 3 bases at J; junction bases unmatched: 6. In germline, CDR1 is PRHDT, CDR2 FYEKMQ (reference sequence). The CDR3 loop reads CASSWGLAGLYEQYF. CDR3 coding DNA: TGTGCCAGCAGTTGGGGACTAGCGGGCCTCTACGAGCAGTACTTC.

V gene TRBV6-5 combines with J gene TRBJ1-1; 11 nucleotides agree with TRBD1. Trimming at V came to 9 bases and at J to 1 base, leaving 7 bases not matched to a gene. The CDR3 runs to 15 residues. Germline CDR1 and CDR2: MNHEY and SVGAGI. CDR3 bases: TGTGCCAGTAAAATTGGACAGGGGGCGAACACTGAAGCTTTCTTT. Protein product: CASKIGQGANTEAFF.

The rearrangement links TRBV19 to TRBJ1-1; no reliable D call. This CDR3 comprises 13 residues. With 3 bases removed from V and 1 base from J, the gap between germline ends came to 6 bases. Germline V gene sequence: CDR1 LNHDA, CDR2 SQIVND (reference sequence). The chain's CDR3 is CASSISRNTEAFF. CDR3 DNA: TGTGCCAGTAGTATTAGCCGGAACACTGAAGCTTTCTTT.

The CDR3 DNA follows: TGCGCCAGCAGTTACGAGCAGGAGGGGCCCTACAATGAGCAGTTCTTC. Protein sequence: CASSYEQEGPYNEQFF. This sequence joins TRBV10-1 and TRBJ2-1; D possibly corresponds to TRBD2 (6 bases). Germline V gene data show CDR1 as WNHNN and CDR2 as SYGVQD (reference sequence). Between the trimmed V and J ends, which lost 5 bases and 2 bases, there was a span of 16 bases. The CDR3 has 16 residues.

The gene calls are TRBV7-9 and TRBJ2-1, with TRBD2 matching over 10 bases. The CDR3 runs to 18 residues. J lost 5 bases, V lost 1 base, and 11 bases had no gene match. Germline CDR1 SEHNR, CDR2 FQNEAQ (reference sequence). This chain's CDR3 is CASSLVASGRGFHNEQFF. The CDR3 coding sequence is TGTGCCAGCAGCTTAGTTGCTAGCGGGAGAGGGTTCCACAATGAGCAGTTCTTC.

This chain joins TRBV4-2 and TRBJ2-4; possible D gene TRBD2, 6 bases. Trimming took off 1 base at V and 6 bases at J, with 13 bases between the two ends. This CDR3 is 15 amino acids long. Germline V lookup: CDR1 LGHNA, CDR2 YNFKEQ. The CDR3 reads CASSQGLSGTNIQYF. For the CDR3, the DNA is TGTGCCAGCAGCCAAGGGCTTAGCGGAACAAACATTCAGTACTTC.

The chain is built from TRBV6-5 and TRBJ1-2; no reliable D call. The CDR3 runs 13 residues. Trimming stripped 7 bases from V and 2 bases from J, with 11 bases between. Germline CDR1 reads MNHEY; CDR2 reads SVGAGI. CDR3: CASTEGLNYGYTF. CDR3 coding DNA: TGTGCCAGCACCGAAGGACTGAACTATGGCTACACCTTC.

V is TRBV5-1 and J is TRBJ1-4; 8 bases match TRBD1. The CDR3 has 14 amino acids. V shed 4 bases, J shed 7 bases, and the junction held 6 bases outside the gene matches. Germline CDR1 is SGHRS and CDR2 is YFSETQ. CDR3 nucleotides: TGCGCCAGCAGCCGAGGACAGGGAAGTGAAAAACTGTTTTTT. This gives the protein CASSRGQGSEKLFF.

The chain recombines TRBV2 with TRBJ2-3; TRBD2 matches at 8 bases. The V and J ends lost 8 bases and 1 base, in that order; junction bases with no gene match: 2. In germline, CDR1 is SNHLY, CDR2 FYNNEI. The CDR3 consists of 13 residues. CDR3 sequence (DNA): TGTGCCAGCGCGGGAGGTGGCACAGATACGCAGTATTTT. It translates to CASAGGGTDTQYF.

The chain recombines TRBV30 with TRBJ1-1; D gene ambiguous. This CDR3 region has 12 residues. Germline loops: CDR1 GTSNPN, CDR2 SVGIG (reference sequence). Trimming cost V 7 bases and J 1 base, with 10 bases left between them. The CDR3 protein is CAFATGNTEAFF. DNA for the CDR3: TGTGCCTTTGCGACGGGGAACACTGAAGCTTTCTTT.

The rearrangement links TRBV7-3 to TRBJ2-5, with 13 bases fitting TRBD2. V gave up 3 bases and J gave up 4 bases; unmatched junction bases: 5. In germline, CDR1 is SGHTA, CDR2 FQGTGA. This CDR3 is 16 amino acids long. The DNA for the CDR3 is TGTGCCAGCAGCTTCGGGGGACTAGCGGGAAGAGAGACCCAGTACTTC. Its translation: CASSFGGLAGRETQYF.

The chain recombines TRBV9 with TRBJ1-5; D is ambiguous. This CDR3 contains 15 residues. The germline CDR1 and CDR2 sequences are SGDLS and YYNGEE. With 0 bases removed from V and 1 base from J, the gap between germline ends came to 8 bases. The CDR3, as DNA: TGTGCCAGCAGCGTAGGCGGGGAGAGCAATCAGCCCCAGCATTTT. Its protein product is CASSVGGESNQPQHF.

This clone was counted a few times. The chain carries TRBV7-2 and TRBJ2-1, with a weak D call TRBD2 (6 bases). The CDR3 loop spans 15 amino acids. The germline V and J ends were trimmed by 7 bases and 6 bases, with 19 bases remaining between them. Germline CDR1 and CDR2: SGHTA and FQGNSA. CDR3 sequence (DNA): TGTGCCAGCACCCCCGCGCAGCGGGCGGGCAATGAGCAGTTCTTC. This sequence encodes CASTPAQRAGNEQFF.

The J gene is TRBJ1-6, the V gene TRBV28, with D perhaps TRBD1 (6 bases). CDR1 is MDHEN and CDR2 is SYDVKM in the germline V gene. Trimming stripped 6 bases from V and 9 bases from J, with 18 bases between. CDR3 size: 15 residues. The CDR3 sequence: CASRPYEARGSPLHF. The CDR3 DNA sequence: TGTGCCAGCAGACCCTACGAGGCCAGGGGTTCACCCCTCCACTTT.

This chain joins TRBV5-5 and TRBJ2-7; 10 bases line up with TRBD1. With 0 bases clipped from V and 1 base from J, the junction kept 4 bases outside the gene matches. Per germline, CDR1 SGHKS and CDR2 YYEKEE (reference sequence). This CDR3 spans 16 amino acids. The DNA for the CDR3 is TGTGCCAGCAGCTTGGATGACAGGGGGCCGTCCTACGAGCAGTACTTC. As protein: CASSLDDRGPSYEQYF.

This chain joins TRBV9 and TRBJ1-5; tentative D call: TRBD1 (6 bases). The germline V gene has CDR1 SGDLS and CDR2 YYNGEE. Trimming cost V 4 bases and J 3 bases, with 14 bases left between them. The CDR3 spans 15 residues. The CDR3 region is CASSPQGLFNQPQHF. The CDR3 DNA follows: TGTGCCAGCAGCCCACAGGGCCTTTTCAATCAGCCCCAGCATTTT.

The V call is TRBV6-1, the J call TRBJ1-6; no clear D gene. The CDR3 has 17 amino acids. Germline V gene lookup returns CDR1 MNHNS and CDR2 SASEGT. V shed 2 bases and J shed 7 bases, with 18 bases lying between them. The CDR3 protein is CASSEIGGYSSNSPLHF. Here the CDR3 DNA reads TGTGCCAGCAGTGAAATAGGTGGTTACAGCTCAAATTCACCCCTCCACTTT.

V and J are TRBV3-1 (or the pseudogene TRBV3-2) and TRBJ1-1, with D tentatively TRBD1 (6 bases). The CDR3 is 15 residues long. Germline CDR1 reads LGHDT; CDR2 reads YNNKEL (reference sequence). V was cut by 2 bases and J by 2 bases, with 12 bases left in between. The CDR3 DNA sequence: TGTGCCAGCAGCCAATTGAGCAGGGGTAACACTGAAGCTTTCTTT. It translates to CASSQLSRGNTEAFF.

The chain is built from TRBV19 and TRBJ2-7, with TRBD2 matching 7 bases. Germline CDR1 is LNHDA and CDR2 is SQIVND (reference sequence). J was trimmed by 2 bases and V by 1 base; bases with no gene match: 2. This CDR3 spans 14 amino acids. The CDR3, as DNA: TGTGCCAGTAGTATAGGGCGGGGGACCTACGAGCAGTACTTC. Protein sequence: CASSIGRGTYEQYF.

In DNA form, the CDR3 reads TGTGCCAGCAGCTCGGACAGGGGTTCAAGCTATGGCTACACCTTC. Translating gives CASSSDRGSSYGYTF. This chain uses TRBV2 with TRBJ1-2, with TRBD1 identical over 9 bases. The CDR3 spans 15 residues. V gave up 6 bases and J gave up 4 bases; unmatched junction bases: 9. Looked up from germline, CDR1 is SNHLY and CDR2 is FYNNEI. Full variable domain (missing parts from reference TRBV2 and TRBJ1-2): EPEVTQTPSHQVTQMGQEVILRCVPISNHLYFYWYRQILGQKVEFLVSFYNNEISEKSEIFDDQFSVERPDGSNFTLKIRSTKLEDSAMYFCASSSDRGSSYGYTFGSGTRLTVV.

The CDR3 loop is CAWSVQGTGELFF. The CDR3 region has the DNA TGTGCCTGGAGTGTTCAGGGGACCGGGGAGCTGTTTTTT. V and J are TRBV30 and TRBJ2-2, with a possible D match to TRBD1 (6 bases). The V end was cut by 0 bases, the J end by 5 bases, with 7 bases between. The CDR3 is made up of 13 amino acids. Germline V lookup: CDR1 GTSNPN, CDR2 SVGIG (reference sequence).

The chain employs TRBV6-5 and TRBJ2-3; perhaps TRBD1 as D (5 bases). Trimming pared 6 bases from V and 2 bases from J, leaving 9 bases between. Germline lookup yields CDR1 MNHEY and CDR2 SVGAGI. The CDR3 is made up of 13 amino acids. The CDR3 loop reads CASRVRATDTQYF. The CDR3 DNA reads TGTGCCAGCAGGGTCAGGGCCACAGATACGCAGTATTTT.

The rearrangement links TRBV2 to TRBJ2-5; a possible D gene is TRBD1 (5 bases). The germline CDR1 and CDR2 sequences are SNHLY and FYNNEI. V gave up 4 bases and J gave up 1 base, with 10 bases separating them. CDR3 length: 14 amino acids. CDR3 sequence (DNA): TGTGCCAGCAGTGTTGGTGGGGCCCAAGAGACCCAGTACTTC. Amino acid sequence: CASSVGGAQETQYF.